The 30 T cell receptor beta chains given below trace back to one sample, sequenced in a study of blood T cells in healthy people across ages. A second about 7 to 11 cycle PCR used barcoded and J-beta primers. TCRdb used MiXCR to reprocess the 5' RACE reads, holding one entry per CDR3 protein. The table has about 290,000 distinct CDR3 sequences, about 25% seen once. Specimen: blood. The receptors originated from a woman in her 70s in good health.

The sample holds a few counts of this clonotype. One junction end disagrees with the germline gene, perhaps due to a read error. The chain uses TRBV7-8 and TRBJ2-1; TRBD2 matches 14 bases. The CDR3 has 16 amino acids. Germline V gene lookup returns CDR1 SGHVS and CDR2 FQNEAQ. CDR3 sequence (DNA): TGTGCCAGCAGCCATGGACTAGCGGGAGGAGACAATGAGCAGTCCTTC. It is translated as CASSHGLAGGDNEQSF.

This chain uses TRBV18 with TRBJ2-5, with D possibly being TRBD2 (6 bases). Trimming stripped 1 base from V and 7 bases from J, with 13 bases between. Looked up from germline, CDR1 is KGHSH and CDR2 is LQKENI. The CDR3 spans 14 residues. The CDR3 nucleotides read TGTGCCAGCTCACCACTAGCGGAGACGGGGACCCAGTACTTC. It is translated as CASSPLAETGTQYF.

The chain is built from TRBV20-1 and TRBJ1-2; D not certain. Germline V gene sequence: CDR1 DFQATT, CDR2 SNEGSKA (reference sequence). The CDR3 extends over 14 amino acids. With 7 bases removed from V and 2 bases from J, the gap between germline ends came to 17 bases. The CDR3 is CSEDPYDANYGYTF. CDR3 DNA sequence: TGCAGTGAGGACCCGTATGACGCGAACTATGGCTACACCTTC.

This sequence joins TRBV12-3 or TRBV12-4 and TRBJ1-2, with D hard to call. Trimming stripped 6 bases from V and 2 bases from J, with 7 bases between. This CDR3 spans 12 amino acids. The CDR3 is CASSYTNYGYTF. DNA of the CDR3: TGTGCCAGCAGCTACACCAACTATGGCTACACCTTC.

The chain recombines TRBV4-3 with TRBJ2-2, with 8 positions matching TRBD2. CDR1 and CDR2 (germline): LGHNA, YSLEER. V dropped 1 base and J dropped 0; count of bases not matched to a gene: 7. CDR3 length: 18 residues. The CDR3 DNA sequence: TGCGCCAGCAGCCAAGGTCTTACTAGCGGAGCGAACACCGGGGAGCTGTTTTTT. It yields the protein CASSQGLTSGANTGELFF.

This clonotype has more than one count but fewer than ten. The chain links TRBV3-1 to TRBJ2-5; TRBD1 agrees at 7 bases. The DNA end lines up better with TRBJ2-1; the J call may be wrong. The CDR3 length is 14 residues. Germline V gene sequence: CDR1 LGHDT, CDR2 YNNKEL (reference sequence). The CDR3, as DNA: TGTGCCAGCAGCCAAGCGGACAGGAGGACCGAGCAGTTCTTC. It yields the protein CASSQADRRTEQFF.

This chain links TRBV12-3 or TRBV12-4 with TRBJ1-4; 9 bases line up with TRBD1. The trim removed 5 bases at V and 8 bases at J, leaving 6 bases unmatched. There are 14 residues in the CDR3. The DNA of the CDR3 is TGTGCCAGCAGTATCCGACAGGGGGGCGAAAAACTGTTTTTT. It is translated as CASSIRQGGEKLFF.

The sample holds many counts of this clonotype. This chain uses TRBV20-1 with TRBJ2-6, with a weak D call TRBD1 (5 bases). The CDR3 runs 18 residues. V was shortened by 1 base and J by 0 bases, with 16 bases between the two germline ends. Germline V CDR1 and CDR2: DFQATT, SNEGSKA (reference sequence). The CDR3 sequence: CSARAQGMALSGANVLTF. CDR3 DNA: TGCAGTGCTAGAGCGCAGGGAATGGCGCTCTCTGGGGCCAACGTCCTGACTTTC.

This clonotype was detected many times. The gene calls are TRBV24-1 and TRBJ2-1; tentatively, D is TRBD1 (6 bases). The germline V gene has CDR1 KGHDR and CDR2 SFDVKD. This CDR3 is 15 amino acids long. V lost 6 bases, J lost 6 bases, and 17 bases lay in between. The CDR3 DNA reads TGTGCCACCAGTCCAACAGGGCCCCTCAGCAATGAGCAGTTCTTC. This gives the protein CATSPTGPLSNEQFF.

The genes are TRBV28 and TRBJ2-7; D is possibly TRBD1 (6 bases). The CDR3 sequence is 13 residues long. From germline, CDR1 is MDHEN and CDR2 SYDVKM. V was pared by 1 base and J by 6 bases, with 10 bases between. CDR3 in amino acids: CASSLSRGSEQYF. The CDR3 DNA is TGTGCCAGCAGTTTATCAAGGGGGAGCGAGCAGTACTTC.

This clonotype has a handful of counts. This rearrangement joins TRBV29-1 to TRBJ2-1; the D gene is possibly TRBD2 (6 bases). V lost 6 bases and J lost 6, with 21 bases in between. This CDR3 is 15 amino acids long. The germline V gene has CDR1 SQVTM and CDR2 ANQGSEA. The chain's CDR3 is CSVEPLAFAGNEQFF. The CDR3 bases are TGCAGCGTAGAGCCTCTAGCGTTTGCGGGCAATGAGCAGTTCTTC.

In its sample, this clonotype was seen many times. The gene calls are TRBV7-2 and TRBJ2-5; D perhaps matches TRBD1 (5 bases). Trimming cost V 0 bases and J 3 bases, with 11 bases left between them. Germline CDR1 and CDR2: SGHTA and FQGNSA. CDR3 length equals 15 residues. CDR3 residues: CASSLAGQVKETQYF. In DNA form, the CDR3 reads TGTGCCAGCAGCTTAGCGGGGCAGGTTAAAGAGACCCAGTACTTC.

This clonotype has just a few counts. The chain has TRBV20-1 and TRBJ1-1; no reliable D call. The germline gives CDR1 DFQATT, CDR2 SNEGSKA (reference sequence). This CDR3 contains 12 residues. Trimming pared 4 bases from V and 4 bases from J, leaving 10 bases between. The DNA of the CDR3 is TGCAGTGCTAATAAAGGTACCACTGAAGCTTTCTTT. It yields the protein CSANKGTTEAFF.

This clonotype was detected only a few times. V usage is TRBV3-1 and J usage is TRBJ2-5; D call uncertain. The tail of the sequence fits TRBJ2-7 better, so the J call may be wrong. Germline V gives CDR1 LGHDT, CDR2 YNNKEL (reference sequence). The CDR3 has 12 amino acids. The CDR3 region is CASSQQLREQYF. CDR3 DNA: TGTGCCAGCAGCCAACAGCTACGCGAGCAGTACTTC.

The table lists this clonotype with a few counts. The chain couples TRBV6-5 to TRBJ2-7, with D tentatively TRBD2 (5 bases). V lost 4 bases and J lost 2, with 12 bases in between. Germline V lookup: CDR1 MNHEY, CDR2 SVGAGI. This CDR3 is built from 14 residues. CDR3 region: CASSSLLGPYEQYF. CDR3 coding DNA: TGTGCCAGCAGTTCCTTACTAGGCCCCTACGAGCAGTACTTC.

This clonotype was recorded a few times. This chain connects TRBV4-3 to TRBJ2-5; the D gene could be TRBD1 or TRBD2 (7 bases each). Germline assignment: CDR1 LGHNA and CDR2 YSLEER. Between the trimmed V and J ends, which lost 0 bases and 5 bases, there was a span of 13 bases. The CDR3 loop spans 15 amino acids. This CDR3 is CASSQEWQGGETQYF. CDR3 in DNA: TGCGCCAGCAGCCAAGAATGGCAGGGGGGGGAGACCCAGTACTTC.

V usage is TRBV12-5 and J usage is TRBJ2-2; D might be TRBD1 or TRBD2, each matching 5 bases. The CDR3 sequence is 14 residues long. Per germline, CDR1 LGHNT and CDR2 FRNRAP. The ends were cut back, 1 base at V and 4 bases at J, with 7 bases in the middle. The CDR3 loop is CASGLEGTTGELFF. As DNA, the CDR3 is TGTGCTAGTGGTTTGGAAGGGACCACCGGGGAGCTGTTTTTT. Looking up the rest from reference TRBV12-5 and TRBJ2-2 gives the full variable domain: DARVTQTPRHKVTEMGQEVTMRCQPILGHNTVFWYRQTMMQGLELLAYFRNRAPLDDSGMPKDRFSAEMPDATLATLKIQPSEPRDSAVYFCASGLEGTTGELFFGEGSRLTVL.

This chain links TRBV28 with TRBJ1-5, with TRBD1 matching over 12 bases. Germline trimming cut 6 bases from V and 6 bases from J; bases unmatched to any gene: 12. In germline, CDR1 is MDHEN, CDR2 SYDVKM. The CDR3 spans 17 residues. In DNA form, the CDR3 reads TGTGCCAGCAGCCATTCCCGGGACAGGGGGCCGGGTCAGCCCCAGCATTTT. Encoded protein: CASSHSRDRGPGQPQHF.

The table lists this clonotype with a few counts. The V and J genes are TRBV20-1 and TRBJ2-1, with 13 bases that match TRBD2. Germline V CDR1 and CDR2: DFQATT, SNEGSKA (reference sequence). This CDR3 spans 17 amino acids. The CDR3 sequence: CSYAGTSGTSGTNEQFF. CDR3 in DNA: TGCAGCTACGCCGGGACATCCGGGACTAGCGGGACCAATGAGCAGTTCTTC.

This chain joins TRBV6-6 and TRBJ2-5, with unresolved D. V lost 3 bases, J lost 1 base, and 6 bases lay in between. The CDR3 covers 13 residues. Germline-derived CDR1 and CDR2 are MNHNY and SVGAGI (reference sequence). This chain's CDR3 is CASSYYSQETQYF. CDR3 nucleotide sequence: TGTGCCAGCAGTTATTACAGCCAAGAGACCCAGTACTTC.

This clonotype has just a few counts. The V gene is TRBV20-1, the J gene TRBJ1-1; D ambiguous. The CDR3 runs 13 residues. The germline gives CDR1 DFQATT, CDR2 SNEGSKA (reference sequence). V was cut by 5 bases and J by 4 bases, with 14 bases left in between. CDR3 sequence: CSAGGPVGTEAFF. In nucleotides, the CDR3 is TGCAGTGCTGGTGGGCCTGTTGGCACTGAAGCTTTCTTT.

This chain joins TRBV12-3 or TRBV12-4 and TRBJ1-1; tentatively, D is TRBD1 (5 bases). The CDR3 covers 15 residues. Between the trimmed V and J ends, which lost 1 base and 0 bases, there was a span of 9 bases. CDR3 nucleotides: TGTGCCAGCAGTTTAGGGGGGGGAATGAACACTGAAGCTTTCTTT. It translates to CASSLGGGMNTEAFF.

V and J are TRBV7-2 and TRBJ2-1; 7 nucleotides line up with TRBD1. With V trimmed by 4 bases and J by 10 bases, 4 bases remained unmatched. This CDR3 has 12 residues. CDR1 SGHTA and CDR2 FQGNSA come from the germline V gene. Written as DNA, the CDR3 is TGTGCCAGCAGCTGGGACAGCATAGAGCAGTTCTTC. As protein: CASSWDSIEQFF.

The chain is built from TRBV18 and TRBJ2-5; 9 bases fit TRBD2. CDR3 length equals 15 residues. The germline V gene has CDR1 KGHSH and CDR2 LQKENI. V lost 4 bases to trimming and J lost 1 base; unmatched junction nucleotides: 4. CDR3 sequence reads: CASSLKAGGQETQYF. The CDR3 DNA follows: TGTGCCAGCTCACTTAAAGCGGGAGGCCAAGAGACCCAGTACTTC.

This clonotype has just a few counts. This sequence joins TRBV28 and TRBJ2-1, with D tentatively TRBD2 (5 bases). The end of the DNA is better explained by TRBJ2-5, so the J call may be wrong. The CDR3 sequence is 14 residues long. CDR1 and CDR2 from the germline V gene are MDHEN and SYDVKM. CDR3 sequence: CASTPLGVGETQYF. The DNA for the CDR3 is TGTGCCAGCACCCCCCTCGGGGTTGGGGAGACCCAGTACTTC.

This clonotype was observed a few times. The V gene is TRBV5-5, the J gene TRBJ1-2, with D unclear. The germline CDR1 and CDR2 sequences are SGHKS and YYEKEE (reference sequence). CDR3 length: 14 amino acids. V gave up 2 bases and J gave up 2 bases, with 10 bases separating them. The CDR3 sequence is CASSLGPGNYGYTF. DNA for the CDR3: TGTGCCAGCAGCTTAGGGCCGGGAAACTATGGCTACACCTTC.

This clonotype has ten or more counts. The chain is built from TRBV10-3 and TRBJ2-7; 10 nucleotides agree with TRBD1. The trim removed 8 bases at V and 0 bases at J, leaving 7 bases unmatched. The CDR3 covers 15 residues. Germline V CDR1 and CDR2: ENHRY, SYGVKD. This CDR3 is CAIAPGQGPSYEQYF. The CDR3 region has the DNA TGTGCCATCGCCCCGGGACAGGGGCCCTCCTACGAGCAGTACTTC.

The V and J genes are TRBV6-6 and TRBJ1-2; TRBD1 matches at 9 bases. Germline CDR1 and CDR2: MNHNY and SVGAGI (reference sequence). The CDR3 is 15 amino acids. Losses at the gene ends were 6 bases for V and 4 bases for J; bases not matched to a gene: 9. In DNA form, the CDR3 reads TGTGCCAGCAGCCTCAACAGGGGGCAGGGCTATGGCTACACCTTC. This sequence encodes CASSLNRGQGYGYTF.

The chain carries TRBV29-1 and TRBJ2-7; D may be TRBD1 (5 bases). Germline assignment: CDR1 SQVTM and CDR2 ANQGSEA. The CDR3 has 13 amino acids. V was pared by 2 bases and J by 5 bases, with 13 bases between. The CDR3 sequence: CSVEQGNFDEQYF. The CDR3, as DNA: TGCAGCGTTGAACAGGGTAATTTCGACGAGCAGTACTTC.

Remarks on this clonotype: A read error may account for a junction end that differs from germline. The gene calls are TRBV7-2 and TRBJ2-1; TRBD2 agrees at 12 bases. The CDR3 contains 14 residues. Germline CDR1 SGHTA, CDR2 FQGNSA. CDR3 nucleotides: TGTGCCAGCAGCCTAGCGGGGGGGGCTAATGAGCAGTTCTTC. The encoded protein is CASSLAGGANEQFF.